The rows below give T cell receptor beta chains drawn from one sample of a study of control samples from healthy donors and cancer patients. The data were produced by immunoSEQ multiplex PCR, yet TCRdb's version contains in-frame clones alone and is incomplete. The sample has fewer than 150,000 clones, 75% to 95% seen once. The sequenced sample consisted of blood. These receptors all stem from a man in his late teens or twenties in good health. Each CDR3 is given with its conserved first and last residue. The order of the fields is clone size, D gene, J gene, V gene, CDR3 DNA, CDR3 protein. A D gene is named only where the DNA matches it firmly. Size tells how often a clone was seen (once, few, many) or the class of an expanded clone, and some rows leave it out.

once,.,TRBJ1-4,TRBV5-1,TGCGCCAGCAGCGCTAGACGGATTAATGAAAAACTGTTTTTT,CASSARRINEKLFF
.,.,TRBJ1-6,TRBV21-1,TGTGCCAGCAGGCCCGACAGGGCGGAAAAAAATTCACCCCTCCACTTT,CASRPDRAEKNSPLHF
.,.,TRBJ2-3,TRBV9,TGTGCCAGCAGCGTGCGGGACACCAGCACAGATACGCAGTATTTT,CASSVRDTSTDTQYF
once,TRBD1,TRBJ2-7,TRBV27,TGTGCCAGCAGCTTTTCTGGACAGGGGGCGCGTGAGCAGTACTTC,CASSFSGQGAREQYF
.,.,TRBJ2-1,TRBV5-4,TGTGCCAGCAGTAACCCACGCGCAAACTCCTACAATGAGCAGTTCTTC,CASSNPRANSYNEQFF
.,TRBD2,TRBJ2-2,TRBV5-1,TGCGCCAGCAGCTTGGAACTCGCGGGGGGGGCGAACACCGGGGAGCTGTTTTTT,CASSLELAGGANTGELFF
.,TRBD1,TRBJ1-5,TRBV19,TGTGCCAGTACCGACAGGGGGCGCGGTACCCAGCCCCAGCATTTT,CASTDRGRGTQPQHF
.,TRBD1,TRBJ1-6,TRBV12-5,TGTGCTAGTGGTTTGGTAATAGGACAGGGGCTTAAACCCCTCCACTTT,CASGLVIGQGLKPLHF
.,.,TRBJ2-7,TRBV11-2,TGTGCCAGCAGCCAGACAGGCTACGAGCAGTACTTC,CASSQTGYEQYF
.,.,TRBJ2-3,TRBV7-2,TGTGCCAGCAGCTTAACGACTTGGGATACCCAGTATTTT,CASSLTTWDTQYF
.,TRBD1,TRBJ2-1,TRBV6-4,TGTGCCAGCAGGAGGGAGGACAGGGCCGAGGGTGAGCAGTTCTTC,CASRREDRAEGEQFF
.,.,TRBJ2-7,TRBV2,TGTGCCAGCAGTGATCGGGGACTGGCCTACGAGCAGTACTTC,CASSDRGLAYEQYF
.,.,TRBJ2-2,TRBV6-2/TRBV6-3,TGTGCCAGCAGTTATGGCGGGGAGCTGTTTTTT,CASSYGGELFF
.,.,TRBJ1-1,TRBV27,TGTGCCAGCAAAAGGGGACCGGGGACTGAAGCTTTCTTT,CASKRGPGTEAFF
.,.,TRBJ2-1,TRBV19,TGTGCCAGTAGTAGGAACCGGGACTCCTACGTGGATGAGCAGTTCTTC,CASSRNRDSYVDEQFF
.,.,TRBJ2-3,TRBV11-2,TGTGCCAGCAGCTTAGATTGGCCTAGCCGCACAGATACGCAGTATTTT,CASSLDWPSRTDTQYF
.,TRBD1,TRBJ2-1,TRBV5-1,TGCGCCAGCGGGAGACAGGGGACGAGCAATGAGCAGTTCTTC,CASGRQGTSNEQFF
.,TRBD2,TRBJ2-3,TRBV5-1,TGCGCCAGCAGCTTAGGGACTAGCGGGGGCCCTAGCACAGATACGCAGTATTTT,CASSLGTSGGPSTDTQYF
.,TRBD1,TRBJ1-1,TRBV30,TGTGCCTGGAGGACAGGGGGCACTGAAGCTTTCTTT,CAWRTGGTEAFF
.,.,TRBJ2-1,TRBV9,TGTGCCAGCAGCGTAGAGGGTACCCTCAGCTCCTACAATGAGCAGTTCTTC,CASSVEGTLSSYNEQFF